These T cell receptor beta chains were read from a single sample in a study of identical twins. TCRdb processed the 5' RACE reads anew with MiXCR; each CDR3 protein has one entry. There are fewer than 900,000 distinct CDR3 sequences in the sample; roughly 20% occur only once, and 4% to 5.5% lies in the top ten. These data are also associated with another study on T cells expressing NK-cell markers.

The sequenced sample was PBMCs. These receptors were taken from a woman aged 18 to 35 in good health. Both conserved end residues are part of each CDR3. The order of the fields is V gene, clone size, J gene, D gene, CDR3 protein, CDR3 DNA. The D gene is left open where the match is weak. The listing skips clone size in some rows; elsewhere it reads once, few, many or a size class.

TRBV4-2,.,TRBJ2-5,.,CASSQDTETQYF,TGTGCCAGCAGCCAAGATACAGAGACCCAGTACTTC
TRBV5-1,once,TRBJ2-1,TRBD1,CASSLRTGGLGNEQFF,TGCGCCAGCAGCTTGCGGACAGGGGGCTTAGGCAATGAGCAGTTCTTC
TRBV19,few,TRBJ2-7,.,CASKETGTTYEQYF,TGTGCCAGTAAGGAAACCGGAACTACCTACGAGCAGTACTTC
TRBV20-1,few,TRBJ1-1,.,CSAATDMNTEAFF,TGCAGTGCAGCGACTGACATGAACACTGAAGCTTTCTTT
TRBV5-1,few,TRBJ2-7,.,CASSFHGTYEQYF,TGCGCCAGCAGCTTTCACGGAACCTACGAGCAGTACTTC
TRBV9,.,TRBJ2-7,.,CASSVGDPSYEQYF,TGTGCCAGCAGCGTAGGCGACCCTAGCTACGAGCAGTACTTC
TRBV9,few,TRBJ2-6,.,CASSVASRGLSGANVLTF,TGTGCCAGCAGCGTAGCGTCAAGGGGACTTTCTGGGGCCAACGTCCTGACTTTC
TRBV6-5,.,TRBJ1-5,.,CASSYDGSSNQPQHF,TGTGCCAGCAGTTACGATGGGTCGAGCAATCAGCCCCAGCATTTT
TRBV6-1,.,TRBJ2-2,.,CASSEASSSLFF,TGTGCCAGCAGTGAAGCGTCCAGTTCGCTGTTTTTT
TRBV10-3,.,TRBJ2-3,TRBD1,CAISPKGGLGDTQYF,TGTGCCATCAGCCCGAAAGGGGGCCTTGGAGATACGCAGTATTTT
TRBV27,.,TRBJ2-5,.,CASSREGWKGETQYF,TGTGCCAGCAGCCGCGAGGGATGGAAAGGAGAGACCCAGTACTTC
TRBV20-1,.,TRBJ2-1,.,CSAGPRSSYNEQFF,TGCAGTGCAGGCCCCCGGAGCTCCTACAATGAGCAGTTCTTC
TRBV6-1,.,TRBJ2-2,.,CASSEYGTEDNTGELFF,TGTGCCAGCAGTGAGTACGGGACCGAGGATAACACCGGGGAGCTGTTTTTT
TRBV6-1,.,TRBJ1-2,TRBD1,CASSLTGQGGIYGYTF,TGTGCCAGCAGTCTCACCGGACAGGGAGGGATCTATGGCTACACCTTC
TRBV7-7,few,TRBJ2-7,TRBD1,CASSTGQGAHEQYF,TGTGCTAGCAGCACGGGACAGGGGGCCCACGAGCAGTACTTC
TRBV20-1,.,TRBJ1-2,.,CSARDAAGGYTF,TGCAGTGCTAGAGATGCGGCGGGAGGCTACACCTTC
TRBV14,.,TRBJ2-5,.,CASSPRAGTGFQETQYF,TGTGCCAGCAGCCCCCGAGCGGGGACAGGCTTCCAAGAGACCCAGTACTTC
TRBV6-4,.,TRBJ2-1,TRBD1,CASSDRGQAINEQFF,TGTGCCAGCAGTGATAGAGGACAGGCGATCAATGAGCAGTTCTTC
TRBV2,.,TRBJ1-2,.,CASRDDRAKPYGYTF,TGTGCCAGCAGAGACGACCGGGCTAAGCCCTATGGCTACACCTTC
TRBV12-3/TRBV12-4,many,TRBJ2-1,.,CASSLLGASGNEQFF,TGTGCCAGCAGTTTGCTAGGGGCTTCGGGCAATGAGCAGTTCTTC
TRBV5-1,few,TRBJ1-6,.,CASSLEWGGNSPLHF,TGCGCCAGCAGCTTGGAGTGGGGGGGAAATTCACCCCTCCACTTT
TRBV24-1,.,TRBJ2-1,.,CATSGPQGIRNNEQFF,TGTGCCACCAGTGGTCCACAAGGCATACGCAACAATGAGCAGTTCTTC
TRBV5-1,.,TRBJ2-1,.,CASSLGTEPYNEQFF,TGCGCCAGCAGCTTGGGGACGGAGCCCTACAATGAGCAGTTCTTC